This T cell receptor beta chain was recovered during a study of T cells expressing NK-cell markers. Regarding the study as a whole: It remained uncertain whether the expanded NKG2C+ T cell clones were specific for HCMV antigens.

As regards this clonotype: As yet, its antigen is unknown.

The CDR3 runs to 13 residues. Germline V CDR1 and CDR2: SQVTM, ANQGSEA. For each CDR3 protein, TCRdb gives one entry from its re-call of the 5' RACE reads, without DNA. The listing records about 540,000 distinct CDR3 sequences. The chain is built from TRBV29-1 and TRBJ1-1; TCRdb selects TRBD1, and the lack of DNA leaves this call unchecked. The TCR originated in a man aged 18 to 35 in good health. The sample consisted of blood T cells: a sorted CD56 or NKG2C T cell subset, CD4+ or CD8+ T cells, or bulk PBMC T cells (not recorded which). This CDR3 reads CSVTFTGTTEAFF.